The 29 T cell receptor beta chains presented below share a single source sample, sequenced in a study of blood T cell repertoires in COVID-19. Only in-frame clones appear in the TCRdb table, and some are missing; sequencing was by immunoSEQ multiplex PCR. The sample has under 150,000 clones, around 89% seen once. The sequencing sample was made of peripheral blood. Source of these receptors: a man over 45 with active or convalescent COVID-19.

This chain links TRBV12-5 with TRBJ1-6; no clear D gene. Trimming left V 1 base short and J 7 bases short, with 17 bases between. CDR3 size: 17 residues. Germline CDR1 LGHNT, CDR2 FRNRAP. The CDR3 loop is CASGLGVGSRPNSPLHF. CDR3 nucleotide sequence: TGTGCTAGTGGTTTGGGGGTAGGATCCAGGCCCAATTCACCCCTCCACTTT.

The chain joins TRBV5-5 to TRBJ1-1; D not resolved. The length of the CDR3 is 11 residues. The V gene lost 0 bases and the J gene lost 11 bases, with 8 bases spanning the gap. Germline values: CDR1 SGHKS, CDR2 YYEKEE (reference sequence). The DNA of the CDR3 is TGTGCCAGCAGCTTGGCAGGCAAGGCTTTCTTT. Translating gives CASSLAGKAFF. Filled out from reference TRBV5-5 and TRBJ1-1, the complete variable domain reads DAGVTQSPTHLIKTRGQQVTLRCSPISGHKSVSWYQQVLGQGPQFIFQYYEKEERGRGNFPDRFSARQFPNYSSELNVNALLLGDSALYLCASSLAGKAFFGQGTRLTVV.

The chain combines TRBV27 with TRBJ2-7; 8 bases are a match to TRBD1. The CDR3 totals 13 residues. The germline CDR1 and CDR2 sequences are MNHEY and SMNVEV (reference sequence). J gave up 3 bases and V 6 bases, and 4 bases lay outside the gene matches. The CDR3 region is CASRRQGLYEQYF. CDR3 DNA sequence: TGTGCCAGCAGGAGACAGGGGCTCTACGAGCAGTACTTC.

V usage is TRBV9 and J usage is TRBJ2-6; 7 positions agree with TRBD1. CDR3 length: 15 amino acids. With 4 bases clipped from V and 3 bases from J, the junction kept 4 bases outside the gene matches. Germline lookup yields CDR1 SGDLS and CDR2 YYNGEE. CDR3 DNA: TGTGCCAGCAGCACAGACAGGGTTGGGGCCAACGTCCTGACTTTC. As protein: CASSTDRVGANVLTF.

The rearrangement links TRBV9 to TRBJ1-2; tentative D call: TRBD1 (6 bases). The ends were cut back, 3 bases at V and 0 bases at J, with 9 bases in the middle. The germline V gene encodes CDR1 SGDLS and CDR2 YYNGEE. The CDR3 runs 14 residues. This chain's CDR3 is CASSADRSNYGYTF. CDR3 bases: TGTGCCAGCAGCGCGGACAGATCTAACTATGGCTACACCTTC.

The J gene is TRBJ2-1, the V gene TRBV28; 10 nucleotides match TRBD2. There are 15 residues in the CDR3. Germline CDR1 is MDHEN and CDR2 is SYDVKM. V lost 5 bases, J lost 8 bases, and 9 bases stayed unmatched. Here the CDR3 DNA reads TGTGCCAGCAGTCTAGCAGCGGGAGGGCCGGATGAGCAGTTCTTC. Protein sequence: CASSLAAGGPDEQFF.

The CDR3 loop is CASSQGVQTEAFF. The DNA for the CDR3 is TGTGCCAGTAGTCAGGGCGTCCAAACTGAAGCTTTCTTT. The chain recombines TRBV19 with TRBJ1-1; perhaps TRBD1 as D (5 bases). Trimming shortened V by 5 bases and J by 5 bases, and 12 bases separated the two germline ends. The CDR3 runs to 13 residues. Germline lookup yields CDR1 LNHDA and CDR2 SQIVND (reference sequence).

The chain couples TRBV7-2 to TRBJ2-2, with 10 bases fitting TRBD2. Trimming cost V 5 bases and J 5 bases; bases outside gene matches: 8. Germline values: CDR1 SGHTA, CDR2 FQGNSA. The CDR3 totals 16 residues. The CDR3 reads CASSNTVAGGTGELFF. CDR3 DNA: TGTGCCAGCAGCAATACGGTAGCGGGGGGAACCGGGGAGCTGTTTTTT.

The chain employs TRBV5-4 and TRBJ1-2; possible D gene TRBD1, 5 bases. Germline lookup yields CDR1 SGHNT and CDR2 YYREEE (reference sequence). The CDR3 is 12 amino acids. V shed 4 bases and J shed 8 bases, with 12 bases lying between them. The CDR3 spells CASSQLQEGYTF. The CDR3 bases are TGTGCCAGCAGCCAATTACAGGAGGGCTACACCTTC. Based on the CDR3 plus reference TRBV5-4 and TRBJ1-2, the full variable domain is ETGVTQSPTHLIKTRGQQVTLRCSSQSGHNTVSWYQQALGQGPQFIFQYYREEENGRGNFPPRFSGLQFPNYSSELNVNALELDDSALYLCASSQLQEGYTFGSGTRLTVV.

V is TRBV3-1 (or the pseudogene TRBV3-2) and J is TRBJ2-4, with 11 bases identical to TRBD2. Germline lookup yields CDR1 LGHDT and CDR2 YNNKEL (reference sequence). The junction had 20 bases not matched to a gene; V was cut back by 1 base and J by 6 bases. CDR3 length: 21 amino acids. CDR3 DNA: TGTGCCAGCAGCCAAGCAAACTGGACTAGCGGGCCGAGCCTTGCGGGAAACATTCAGTACTTC. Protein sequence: CASSQANWTSGPSLAGNIQYF.

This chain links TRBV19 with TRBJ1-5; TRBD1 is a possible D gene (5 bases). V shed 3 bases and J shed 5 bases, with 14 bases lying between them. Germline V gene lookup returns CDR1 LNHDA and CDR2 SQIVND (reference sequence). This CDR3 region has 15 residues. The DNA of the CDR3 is TGTGCCAGTAGTATTCAGGGAATGGCGGATCAGCCCCAGCATTTT. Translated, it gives CASSIQGMADQPQHF. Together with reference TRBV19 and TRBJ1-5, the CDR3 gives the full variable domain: DGGITQSPKYLFRKEGQNVTLSCEQNLNHDAMYWYRQDPGQGLRLIYYSQIVNDFQKGDIAEGYSVSREKKESFPLTVTSAQKNPTAFYLCASSIQGMADQPQHFGDGTRLSIL.

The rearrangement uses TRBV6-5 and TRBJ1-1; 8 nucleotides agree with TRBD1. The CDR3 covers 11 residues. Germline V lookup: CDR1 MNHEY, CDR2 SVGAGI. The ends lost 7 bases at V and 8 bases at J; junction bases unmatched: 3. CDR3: CASTRQGEAFF. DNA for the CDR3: TGTGCCAGCACCCGACAGGGGGAAGCTTTCTTT.

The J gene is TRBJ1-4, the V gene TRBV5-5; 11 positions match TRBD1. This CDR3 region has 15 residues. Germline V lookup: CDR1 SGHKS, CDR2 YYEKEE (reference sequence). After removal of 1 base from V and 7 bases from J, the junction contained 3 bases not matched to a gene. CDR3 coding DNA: TGTGCCAGCAGCTTGCTAGGACAGGGGGCTGAAAAACTGTTTTTT. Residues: CASSLLGQGAEKLFF.

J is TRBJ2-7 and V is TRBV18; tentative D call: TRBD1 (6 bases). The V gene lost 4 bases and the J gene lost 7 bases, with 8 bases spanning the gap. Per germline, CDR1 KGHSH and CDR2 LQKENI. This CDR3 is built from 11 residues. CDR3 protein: CASSRGPEQYF. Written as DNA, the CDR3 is TGTGCCAGCTCACGGGGGCCAGAGCAGTACTTC.

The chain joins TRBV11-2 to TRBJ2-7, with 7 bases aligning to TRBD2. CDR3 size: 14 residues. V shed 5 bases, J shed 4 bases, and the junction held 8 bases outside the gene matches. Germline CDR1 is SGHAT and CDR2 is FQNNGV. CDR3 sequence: CASSQAGWGYEQYF. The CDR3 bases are TGTGCCAGCAGCCAAGCGGGATGGGGGTACGAGCAGTACTTC.

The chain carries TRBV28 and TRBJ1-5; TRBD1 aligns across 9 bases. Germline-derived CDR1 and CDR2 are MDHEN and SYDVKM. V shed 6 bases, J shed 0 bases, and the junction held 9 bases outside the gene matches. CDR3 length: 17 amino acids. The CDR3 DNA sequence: TGTGCCAGCAGAACCGGGACAGGGTTCGTTAGCAATCAGCCCCAGCATTTT. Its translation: CASRTGTGFVSNQPQHF.

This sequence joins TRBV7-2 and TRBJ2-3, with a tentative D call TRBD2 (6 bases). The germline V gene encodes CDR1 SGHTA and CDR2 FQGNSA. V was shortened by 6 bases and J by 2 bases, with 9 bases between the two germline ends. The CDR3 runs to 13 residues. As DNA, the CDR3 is TGTGCCAGCAGTCGACTAGTCACAGATACGCAGTATTTT. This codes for CASSRLVTDTQYF.

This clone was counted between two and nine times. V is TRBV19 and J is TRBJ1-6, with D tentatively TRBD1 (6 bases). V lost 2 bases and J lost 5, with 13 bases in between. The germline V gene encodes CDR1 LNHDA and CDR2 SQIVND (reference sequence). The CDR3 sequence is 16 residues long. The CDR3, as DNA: TGTGCCAGTAGTATACGGGGGGGCACGAATAATTCACCCCTCCACTTT. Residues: CASSIRGGTNNSPLHF.

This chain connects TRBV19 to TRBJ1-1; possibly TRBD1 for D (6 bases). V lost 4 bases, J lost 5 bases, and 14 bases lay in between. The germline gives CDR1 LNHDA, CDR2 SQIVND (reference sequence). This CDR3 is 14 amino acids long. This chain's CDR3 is CASSTQGLGTEAFF. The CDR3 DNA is TGTGCCAGTAGTACACAGGGTTTAGGTACTGAAGCTTTCTTT.

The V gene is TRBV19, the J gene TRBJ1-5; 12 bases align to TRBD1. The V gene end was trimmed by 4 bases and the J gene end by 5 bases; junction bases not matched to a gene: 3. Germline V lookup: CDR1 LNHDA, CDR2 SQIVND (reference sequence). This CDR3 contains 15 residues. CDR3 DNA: TGTGCCAGTAGTACCGGGACAGGGGGCTATCAGCCCCAGCATTTT. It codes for CASSTGTGGYQPQHF.

The CDR3 loop reads CASNRPRASGRAYNEQFF. The CDR3 coding sequence is TGTGCCAGCAACCGCCCCCGGGCCAGCGGGAGGGCCTACAATGAGCAGTTCTTC. V usage is TRBV2 and J usage is TRBJ2-1; 10 bases are a match to TRBD2. From germline, CDR1 is SNHLY and CDR2 FYNNEI. The CDR3 length is 18 residues. With V trimmed by 7 bases and J by 2 bases, 14 bases remained unmatched.

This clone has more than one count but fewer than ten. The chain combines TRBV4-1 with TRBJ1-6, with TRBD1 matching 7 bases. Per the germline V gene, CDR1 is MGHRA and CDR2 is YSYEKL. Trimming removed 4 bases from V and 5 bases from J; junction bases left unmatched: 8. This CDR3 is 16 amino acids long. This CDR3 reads CASSLRTGEDNSPLHF. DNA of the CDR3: TGCGCCAGCAGCCTCCGTACAGGGGAGGATAATTCACCCCTCCACTTT.

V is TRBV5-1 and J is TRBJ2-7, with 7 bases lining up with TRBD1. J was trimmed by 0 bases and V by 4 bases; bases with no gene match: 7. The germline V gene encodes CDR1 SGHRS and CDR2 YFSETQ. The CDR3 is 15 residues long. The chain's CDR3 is CASSLLTGTSYEQYF. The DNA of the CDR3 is TGCGCCAGCAGCCTATTGACAGGGACCTCCTACGAGCAGTACTTC. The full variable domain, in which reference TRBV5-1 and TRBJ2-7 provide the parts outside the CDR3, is KAGVTQTPRYLIKTRGQQVTLSCSPISGHRSVSWYQQTPGQGLQFLFEYFSETQRNKGNFPGRFSGRQFSNSRSEMNVSTLELGDSALYLCASSLLTGTSYEQYFGPGTRLTVT.

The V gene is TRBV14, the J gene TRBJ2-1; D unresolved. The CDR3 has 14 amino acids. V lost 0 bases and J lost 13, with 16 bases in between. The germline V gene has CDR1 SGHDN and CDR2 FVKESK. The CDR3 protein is CASSQDLILREQFF. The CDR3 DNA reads TGTGCCAGCAGCCAAGATCTGATACTCCGAGAACAGTTCTTC.

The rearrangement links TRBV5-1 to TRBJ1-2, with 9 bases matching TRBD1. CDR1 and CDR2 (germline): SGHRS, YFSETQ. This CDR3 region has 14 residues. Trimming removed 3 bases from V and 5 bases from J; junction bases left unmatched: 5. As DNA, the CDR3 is TGCGCCAGCAGCTCCGGGACAGGGACTTATGGCTACACCTTC. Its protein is CASSSGTGTYGYTF.

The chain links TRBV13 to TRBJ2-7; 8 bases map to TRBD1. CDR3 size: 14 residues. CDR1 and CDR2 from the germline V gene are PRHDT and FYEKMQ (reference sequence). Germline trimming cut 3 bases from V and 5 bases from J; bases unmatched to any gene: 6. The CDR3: CASSFGGRGHEQYF. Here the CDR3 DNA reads TGTGCCAGCAGCTTTGGGGGCAGGGGGCACGAGCAGTACTTC.

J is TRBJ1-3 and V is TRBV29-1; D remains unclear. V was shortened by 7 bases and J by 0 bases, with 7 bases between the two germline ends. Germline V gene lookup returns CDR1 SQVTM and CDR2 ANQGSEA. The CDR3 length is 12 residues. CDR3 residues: CSGAFSGNTIYF. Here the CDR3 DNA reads TGCAGCGGAGCTTTCTCTGGAAACACCATATATTTT.

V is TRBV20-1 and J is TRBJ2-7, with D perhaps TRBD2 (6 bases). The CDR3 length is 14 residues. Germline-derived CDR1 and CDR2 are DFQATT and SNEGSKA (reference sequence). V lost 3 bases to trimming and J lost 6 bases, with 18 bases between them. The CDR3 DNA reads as TGCAGTGCTAGTAGGGTAGCGGACACCCCCGAGCAGTACTTC. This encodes CSASRVADTPEQYF.

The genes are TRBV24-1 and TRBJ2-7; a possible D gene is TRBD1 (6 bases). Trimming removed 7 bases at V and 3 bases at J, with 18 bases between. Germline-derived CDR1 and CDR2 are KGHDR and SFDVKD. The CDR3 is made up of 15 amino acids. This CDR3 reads CATSGQSGDGYEQYF. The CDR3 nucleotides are TGTGCCACCAGCGGACAGTCGGGCGACGGCTACGAGCAGTACTTC.